One and the same sample provided the 22 T cell receptor beta chains below, sequenced in a study of T cell responses to AZD1222 COVID-19 vaccine. Clones were read by immunoSEQ multiplex PCR, and TCRdb kept only the in-frame ones, dropping some. The sample records about 140,000 clones, just over 90% being singletons. The specimen comprised peripheral blood, sampled on day 0 of MenACWY control vaccination. The receptors derive from an adult in good health.

The chain joins TRBV4-3 to TRBJ1-2, with 8 bases fitting TRBD1. The CDR3 runs 13 residues. J lost 8 bases, V lost 6 bases, and 8 bases had no gene match. In germline, CDR1 is LGHNA, CDR2 YSLEER. In DNA form, the CDR3 reads TGCGCCAGCAGACCGGGGACAGGAAGAGGCTACACCTTC. Its protein product is CASRPGTGRGYTF.

This clone was observed a single time. V gene TRBV5-8 combines with J gene TRBJ2-3; 11 bases fit TRBD1. The CDR3 consists of 14 residues. J lost 3 bases, V lost 4 bases, and 1 base had no gene match. In germline, CDR1 is SGHTS, CDR2 YDEGEE. CDR3 bases: TGTGCCAGCAGCCGGGACAGGGGGACAGATACGCAGTATTTT. Protein: CASSRDRGTDTQYF.

The chain joins TRBV5-4 to TRBJ2-3; 9 bases align to TRBD1. Germline assignment: CDR1 SGHNT and CDR2 YYREEE (reference sequence). The CDR3 loop spans 14 amino acids. The J segment lost 1 base and the V segment lost 7 bases, leaving 4 bases of the junction unmatched. The CDR3 spells CASSRDRGTDTQYF. The CDR3 DNA sequence: TGTGCCAGCTCCCGGGACAGGGGCACAGATACGCAGTATTTT.

The rearrangement joins TRBV5-5 to TRBJ2-7; D possibly uses TRBD1 or TRBD2 (5 bases each). Germline V gene data show CDR1 as SGHKS and CDR2 as YYEKEE (reference sequence). The CDR3 sequence is 15 residues long. V lost 4 bases, J lost 3 bases, and 17 bases lay in between. The DNA of the CDR3 is TGTGCCAGCAGCCGCCGGGGCCAGATATTCTACGAGCAGTACTTC. Amino acid sequence: CASSRRGQIFYEQYF.

The rearrangement uses TRBV11-3 and TRBJ2-2; 7 bases fit TRBD1. Germline V CDR1 and CDR2: SGHNT, YENEEA. The V segment lost 8 bases and the J segment 0 bases; nucleotides outside the gene matches: 3. This CDR3 comprises 14 residues. The CDR3 sequence is CASAGQANTGELFF. In nucleotides, the CDR3 is TGTGCCAGCGCCGGACAGGCGAACACCGGGGAGCTGTTTTTT.

The rearrangement joins TRBV15 to TRBJ2-1, with D uncertain. The V and J ends lost 5 bases and 6 bases respectively, with 20 bases between them. This CDR3 spans 16 amino acids. Germline-derived CDR1 and CDR2 are LNHNV and YYDKDF (reference sequence). The chain's CDR3 is CATSGTFNSVSNEQFF. The DNA for the CDR3 is TGTGCCACCAGCGGAACTTTTAACTCAGTCTCCAATGAGCAGTTCTTC.

The chain links TRBV6-5 to TRBJ1-5; no clear D gene. Trimming took off 5 bases at V and 7 bases at J, with 6 bases between the two ends. The CDR3 totals 11 residues. Germline CDR1 MNHEY, CDR2 SVGAGI. CDR3 amino acids: CASSHRQPQHF. Written as DNA, the CDR3 is TGTGCCAGCAGTCACCGACAGCCCCAGCATTTT.

The chain uses TRBV7-8 and TRBJ1-1, with D uncertain. CDR1 is SGHVS, CDR2 FQNEAQ, per germline. There are 12 residues in the CDR3. Trimming removed 5 bases from V and 0 bases from J, with 4 bases in between. CDR3 DNA: TGTGCCAGCAGCCGGGTGAACACTGAAGCTTTCTTT. Translated, it gives CASSRVNTEAFF.

The V gene is TRBV7-3, the J gene TRBJ1-1; no clear D gene. Between the trimmed V and J ends, which lost 1 base and 0 bases, there was a span of 3 bases. CDR1 and CDR2 (germline): SGHTA, FQGTGA. The CDR3 consists of 13 residues. CDR3 DNA: TGTGCCAGCAGCTTAATGATGAACACTGAAGCTTTCTTT. Amino acids: CASSLMMNTEAFF.

This chain joins TRBV7-8 and TRBJ1-5; 10 bases map to TRBD1. The CDR3 covers 15 residues. CDR1 and CDR2 from the germline V gene are SGHVS and FQNEAQ. V dropped 5 bases and J dropped 5; count of bases not matched to a gene: 6. This CDR3 is CASSPRQGAYQPQHF. The CDR3 DNA follows: TGTGCCAGCAGCCCGAGACAGGGGGCCTATCAGCCCCAGCATTTT.

The CDR3 loop is CASSLSVGLSYEQYF. As DNA, the CDR3 is TGTGCCAGCAGTTTAAGTGTGGGACTGTCCTACGAGCAGTACTTC. The chain uses TRBV28 and TRBJ2-7; D might be TRBD2 (6 bases). In germline, CDR1 is MDHEN, CDR2 SYDVKM. V was pared by 2 bases and J by 1 base, with 12 bases between. This CDR3 spans 15 amino acids. The variable domain in full, completed from reference TRBV28 and TRBJ2-7, reads DVKVTQSSRYLVKRTGEKVFLECVQDMDHENMFWYRQDPGLGLRLIYFSYDVKMKEKGDIPEGYSVSREKKERFSLILESASTNQTSMYLCASSLSVGLSYEQYFGPGTRLTVT.

The genes are TRBV6-6 and TRBJ1-1, with D unclear. Trimming cost V 6 bases and J 3 bases, with 5 bases left between them. This CDR3 spans 11 amino acids. Germline V gives CDR1 MNHNY, CDR2 SVGAGI (reference sequence). The DNA of the CDR3 is TGTGCCAGCAGCCCTGACACTGAAGCTTTCTTT. Protein: CASSPDTEAFF.

The J gene is TRBJ1-1, the V gene TRBV19; perhaps TRBD1 as D (6 bases). The germline CDR1 and CDR2 sequences are LNHDA and SQIVND (reference sequence). This CDR3 is built from 15 residues. Trimming removed 5 bases from V and 10 bases from J, with 23 bases in between. The CDR3 here is CASSSRDTPIVGAFF. The CDR3 nucleotides are TGTGCCAGTAGTTCCCGGGACACACCCATCGTCGGAGCTTTCTTT.

This chain connects TRBV20-1 to TRBJ1-3, with D tentatively TRBD1 (5 bases). The V end lost 7 bases, the J end lost 2 bases, and 6 bases lay between the germline ends. This CDR3 region has 11 residues. Per germline, CDR1 DFQATT and CDR2 SNEGSKA (reference sequence). CDR3 protein: CSVRAGNTIYF. For the CDR3, the DNA is TGCAGTGTCAGGGCTGGAAACACCATATATTTT.

There are a few counts of this clone. The V and J genes are TRBV30 and TRBJ2-1; TRBD2 aligns across 12 bases. The germline CDR1 and CDR2 sequences are GTSNPN and SVGIG (reference sequence). J was trimmed by 5 bases and V by 2 bases; bases with no gene match: 4. The CDR3 covers 15 residues. The CDR3 nucleotides are TGTGCCTGGAGTCCAAGACTAGCGGGAGACAATGAGCAGTTCTTC. This translates into CAWSPRLAGDNEQFF.

The chain carries TRBV5-6 and TRBJ2-5; 8 nucleotides match TRBD2. Per germline, CDR1 SGHDT and CDR2 YYEEEE. The CDR3 contains 15 residues. V shed 1 base and J 4 bases; nucleotides not matched to a gene: 6. The CDR3 loop reads CASSLSGGLGETQYF. DNA for the CDR3: TGTGCCAGCAGCTTGTCGGGGGGGCTCGGAGAGACCCAGTACTTC. Combining the CDR3 with reference TRBV5-6 and TRBJ2-5 gives the whole variable domain DAGVTQSPTHLIKTRGQQVTLRCSPKSGHDTVSWYQQALGQGPQFIFQYYEEEERQRGNFPDRFSGHQFPNYSSELNVNALLLGDSALYLCASSLSGGLGETQYFGPGTRLLVL.

This clone was found once. The genes are TRBV9 and TRBJ2-7; 7 bases line up with TRBD1. Trimming removed 4 bases from V and 3 bases from J; junction bases left unmatched: 7. Germline values: CDR1 SGDLS, CDR2 YYNGEE. The CDR3 spans 14 residues. The CDR3: CASSPQGEVYEQYF. The CDR3 DNA is TGTGCCAGCAGCCCCCAGGGGGAAGTCTACGAGCAGTACTTC. Full variable domain (missing parts from reference TRBV9 and TRBJ2-7): DSGVTQTPKHLITATGQRVTLRCSPRSGDLSVYWYQQSLDQGLQFLIQYYNGEERAKGNILERFSAQQFPDLHSELNLSSLELGDSALYFCASSPQGEVYEQYFGPGTRLTVT.

The table lists this clone with a few counts. V usage is TRBV2 and J usage is TRBJ2-5, with D unresolved. Trimming cost V 4 bases and J 4 bases, with 7 bases left between them. The germline gives CDR1 SNHLY, CDR2 FYNNEI. The CDR3 sequence is 12 residues long. This CDR3 reads CASSVNRETQYF. DNA of the CDR3: TGTGCCAGCAGTGTAAACCGAGAGACCCAGTACTTC.

The chain joins TRBV24-1 to TRBJ2-1, with D hard to call. The CDR3 consists of 12 residues. The germline V and J ends were trimmed by 1 base and 12 bases, with 9 bases remaining between them. The germline V gene encodes CDR1 KGHDR and CDR2 SFDVKD. The CDR3, as DNA: TGTGCCACCAGTGATTTTGGTATAGGGCAGTTCTTC. Translating it yields CATSDFGIGQFF.

The rearrangement uses TRBV30 and TRBJ1-1; possibly TRBD1 for D (6 bases). Per the germline V gene, CDR1 is GTSNPN and CDR2 is SVGIG (reference sequence). Trimming cost V 2 bases and J 1 base, with 8 bases left between them. This CDR3 comprises 13 residues. CDR3 in amino acids: CAWSKDRNTEAFF. The CDR3 bases are TGTGCCTGGAGTAAGGACAGGAACACTGAAGCTTTCTTT.

V is TRBV4-3 and J is TRBJ2-7, with D uncertain. Trimming took off 0 bases at V and 2 bases at J, with 11 bases between the two ends. The CDR3 is made up of 15 amino acids. The germline gives CDR1 LGHNA, CDR2 YSLEER. Written as DNA, the CDR3 is TGCGCCAGCAGCCAAGATTGGTTAAGAGCCTACGAGCAGTACTTC. This translates into CASSQDWLRAYEQYF.

The chain has TRBV6-2 or TRBV6-3 and TRBJ2-7; 7 bases fit TRBD1. V lost 5 bases, J lost 2 bases, and 6 bases stayed unmatched. CDR3 length: 14 residues. Germline loops: CDR1 MNHEY, CDR2 SVGEGT. CDR3 sequence: CASSHRTGTYEQYF. As DNA, the CDR3 is TGTGCCAGCAGTCACCGGACAGGAACCTACGAGCAGTACTTC.